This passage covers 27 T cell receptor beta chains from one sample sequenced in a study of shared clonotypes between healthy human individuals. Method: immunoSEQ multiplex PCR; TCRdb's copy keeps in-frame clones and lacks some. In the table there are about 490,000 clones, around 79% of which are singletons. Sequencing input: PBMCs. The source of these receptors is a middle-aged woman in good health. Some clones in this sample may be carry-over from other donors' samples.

CDR3 in amino acids: CASSTEDPYYEQYF. The CDR3 region has the DNA TGTGCCAGCAGCACCGAGGACCCTTACTACGAGCAGTACTTC. This chain links TRBV11-2 with TRBJ2-7, with D unresolved. Germline V gives CDR1 SGHAT, CDR2 FQNNGV. V was shortened by 5 bases and J by 3 bases, with 14 bases between the two germline ends. The CDR3 is 14 residues long.

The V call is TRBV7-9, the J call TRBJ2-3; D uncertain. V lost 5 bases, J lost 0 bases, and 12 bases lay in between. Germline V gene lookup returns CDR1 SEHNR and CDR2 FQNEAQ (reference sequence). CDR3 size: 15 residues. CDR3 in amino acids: CASSPRLASTDTQYF. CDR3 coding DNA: TGTGCCAGCAGCCCCAGACTGGCTAGCACAGATACGCAGTATTTT.

CDR3 sequence (DNA): TGTGCCAGCAGCCGTGAGAGGTCGGAGACCCAGTACTTC. Translated: CASSRERSETQYF. The chain is built from TRBV7-2 and TRBJ2-5; no clear D gene. Germline loops: CDR1 SGHTA, CDR2 FQGNSA. With 5 bases removed from V and 5 bases from J, the gap between germline ends came to 12 bases. CDR3 length: 13 residues.

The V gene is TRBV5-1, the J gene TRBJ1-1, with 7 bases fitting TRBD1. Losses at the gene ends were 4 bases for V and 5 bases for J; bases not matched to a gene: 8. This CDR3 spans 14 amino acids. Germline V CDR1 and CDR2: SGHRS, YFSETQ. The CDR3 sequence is CASSPAGGWTEAFF. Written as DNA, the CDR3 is TGCGCCAGCAGCCCTGCAGGGGGGTGGACTGAAGCTTTCTTT.

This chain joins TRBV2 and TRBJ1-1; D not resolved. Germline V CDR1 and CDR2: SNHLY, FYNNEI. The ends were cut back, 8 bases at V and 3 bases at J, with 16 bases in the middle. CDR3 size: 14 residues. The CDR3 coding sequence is TGTGCCAGCGGGCCTCCCAGTGCTGACACTGAAGCTTTCTTT. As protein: CASGPPSADTEAFF.

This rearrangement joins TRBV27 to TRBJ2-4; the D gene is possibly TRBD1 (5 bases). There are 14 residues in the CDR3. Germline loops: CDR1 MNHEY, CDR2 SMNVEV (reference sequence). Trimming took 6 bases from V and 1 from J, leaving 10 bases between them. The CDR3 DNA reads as TGTGCCAGCAGCCCAGGGTTGGCCAAAAACATTCAGTACTTC. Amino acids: CASSPGLAKNIQYF.

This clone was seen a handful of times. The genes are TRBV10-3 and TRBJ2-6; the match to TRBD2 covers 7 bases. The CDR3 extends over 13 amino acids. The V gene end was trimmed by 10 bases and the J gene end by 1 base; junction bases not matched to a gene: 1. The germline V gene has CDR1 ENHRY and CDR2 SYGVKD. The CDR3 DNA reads TGTGCCACGGGAGGTTCTGGGGCCAACGTCCTGACTTTC. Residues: CATGGSGANVLTF.

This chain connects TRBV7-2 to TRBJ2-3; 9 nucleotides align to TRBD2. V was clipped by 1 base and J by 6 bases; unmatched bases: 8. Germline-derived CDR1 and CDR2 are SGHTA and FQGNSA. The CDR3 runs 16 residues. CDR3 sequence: CASSLGTSGWGDTQYF. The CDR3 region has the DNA TGTGCCAGCAGCTTAGGAACTAGCGGGTGGGGGGATACGCAGTATTTT.

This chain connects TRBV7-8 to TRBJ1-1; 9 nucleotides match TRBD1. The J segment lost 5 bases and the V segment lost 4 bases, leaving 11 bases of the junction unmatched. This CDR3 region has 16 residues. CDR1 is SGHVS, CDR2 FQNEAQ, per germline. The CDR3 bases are TGTGCCAGCAGCTGGAACAGGGGGCGGATTGGGACTGAAGCTTTCTTT. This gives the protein CASSWNRGRIGTEAFF.

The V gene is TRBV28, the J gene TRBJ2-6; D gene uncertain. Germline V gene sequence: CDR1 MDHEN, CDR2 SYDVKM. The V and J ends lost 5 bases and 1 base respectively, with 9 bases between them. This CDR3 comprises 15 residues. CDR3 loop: CASSQVLSGANVLTF. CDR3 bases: TGTGCCAGCAGTCAGGTTTTGTCTGGGGCCAACGTCCTGACTTTC.

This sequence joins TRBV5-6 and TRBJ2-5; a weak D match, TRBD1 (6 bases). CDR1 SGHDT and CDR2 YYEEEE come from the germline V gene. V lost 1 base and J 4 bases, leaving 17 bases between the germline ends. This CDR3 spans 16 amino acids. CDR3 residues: CASSLRSRGRRETQYF. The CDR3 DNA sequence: TGTGCCAGCAGCTTGCGGAGCAGGGGAAGGAGAGAGACCCAGTACTTC.

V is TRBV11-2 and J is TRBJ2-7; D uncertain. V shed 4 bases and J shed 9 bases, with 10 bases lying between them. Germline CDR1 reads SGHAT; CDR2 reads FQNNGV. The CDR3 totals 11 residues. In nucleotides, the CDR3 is TGTGCCAGCAGCTCTCGAAATGCGCAGTACTTC. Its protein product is CASSSRNAQYF.

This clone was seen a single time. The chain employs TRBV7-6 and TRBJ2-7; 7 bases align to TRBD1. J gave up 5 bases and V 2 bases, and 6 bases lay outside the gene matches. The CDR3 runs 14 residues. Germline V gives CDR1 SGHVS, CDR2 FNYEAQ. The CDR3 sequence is CASSLYLTGHEQYF. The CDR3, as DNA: TGTGCCAGCAGCTTATATTTGACAGGGCACGAGCAGTACTTC.

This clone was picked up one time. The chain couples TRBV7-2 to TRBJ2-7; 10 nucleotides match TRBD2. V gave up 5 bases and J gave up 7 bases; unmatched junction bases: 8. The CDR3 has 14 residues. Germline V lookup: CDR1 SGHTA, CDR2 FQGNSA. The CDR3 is CASSRLAGSGEQYF. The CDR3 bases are TGTGCCAGCAGCCGACTAGCGGGTTCTGGAGAGCAGTACTTC.

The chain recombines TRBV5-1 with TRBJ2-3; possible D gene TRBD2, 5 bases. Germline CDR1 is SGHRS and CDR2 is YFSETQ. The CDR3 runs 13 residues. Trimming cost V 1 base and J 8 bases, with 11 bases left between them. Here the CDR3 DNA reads TGCGCCAGCAGCTTGAACAGAGAGGGTACGCAGTATTTT. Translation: CASSLNREGTQYF.

The CDR3 sequence is CASSEVSSGSQETQYF. The CDR3 DNA follows: TGCGCCAGCAGTGAGGTTTCTAGCGGGAGTCAAGAGACCCAGTACTTC. The chain employs TRBV10-1 and TRBJ2-5, with 10 bases lining up with TRBD2. There are 16 residues in the CDR3. Trimming removed 2 bases from V and 2 bases from J; junction bases left unmatched: 5. Germline V gene data show CDR1 as WNHNN and CDR2 as SYGVQD (reference sequence).

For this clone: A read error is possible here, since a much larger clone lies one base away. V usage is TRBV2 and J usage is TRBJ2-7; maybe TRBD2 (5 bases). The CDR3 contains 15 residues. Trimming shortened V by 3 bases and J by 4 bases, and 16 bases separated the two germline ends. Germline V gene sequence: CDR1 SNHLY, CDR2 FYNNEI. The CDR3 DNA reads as TGTGCCAGCAGTGAGTGGGCAAGGACTCCGTACGAGCAGTACTTC. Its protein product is CASSEWARTPYEQYF.

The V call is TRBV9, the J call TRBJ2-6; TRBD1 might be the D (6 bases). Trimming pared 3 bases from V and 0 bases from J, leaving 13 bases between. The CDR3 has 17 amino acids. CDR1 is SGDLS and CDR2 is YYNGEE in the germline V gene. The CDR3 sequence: CASSARTGSSGANVLTF. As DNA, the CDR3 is TGTGCCAGCAGCGCTCGAACAGGGTCCTCTGGGGCCAACGTCCTGACTTTC.

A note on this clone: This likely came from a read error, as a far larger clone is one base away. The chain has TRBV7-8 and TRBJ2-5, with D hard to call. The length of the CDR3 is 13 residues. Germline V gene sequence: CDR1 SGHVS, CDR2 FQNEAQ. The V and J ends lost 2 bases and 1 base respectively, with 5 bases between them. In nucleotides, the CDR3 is TGTGCCAGCAGCTTAAACAGCCAAGAGACCCAGTACTTC. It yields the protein CASSLNSQETQYF.

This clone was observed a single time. This CDR3 reads CASRFLAGEHIQYF. CDR3 nucleotide sequence: TGCGCCAGCAGATTCCTAGCGGGAGAGCACATTCAGTACTTC. This sequence joins TRBV5-1 and TRBJ2-4, with 10 bases that match TRBD2. The CDR3 extends over 14 amino acids. Germline-derived CDR1 and CDR2 are SGHRS and YFSETQ. V lost 5 bases, J lost 8 bases, and 7 bases stayed unmatched.

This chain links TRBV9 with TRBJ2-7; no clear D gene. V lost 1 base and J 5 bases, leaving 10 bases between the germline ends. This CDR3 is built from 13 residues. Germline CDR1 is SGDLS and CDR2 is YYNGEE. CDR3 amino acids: CASSVSVIDEQYF. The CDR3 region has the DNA TGTGCCAGCAGCGTATCCGTAATCGACGAGCAGTACTTC.

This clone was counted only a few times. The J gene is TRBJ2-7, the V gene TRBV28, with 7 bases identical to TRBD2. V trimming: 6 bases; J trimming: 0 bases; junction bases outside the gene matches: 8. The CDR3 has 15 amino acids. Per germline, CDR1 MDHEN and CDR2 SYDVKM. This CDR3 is CASRPRRGFSYEQYF. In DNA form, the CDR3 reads TGTGCCAGCAGGCCCAGGCGGGGGTTCTCCTACGAGCAGTACTTC.

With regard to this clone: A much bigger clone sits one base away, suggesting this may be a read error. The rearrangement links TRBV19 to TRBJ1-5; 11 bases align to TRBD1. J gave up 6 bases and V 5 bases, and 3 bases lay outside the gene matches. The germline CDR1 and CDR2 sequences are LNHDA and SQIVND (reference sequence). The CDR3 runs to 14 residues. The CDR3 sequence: CASSRTGGGQPQHF. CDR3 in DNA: TGTGCCAGTAGTCGGACAGGGGGCGGTCAGCCCCAGCATTTT.

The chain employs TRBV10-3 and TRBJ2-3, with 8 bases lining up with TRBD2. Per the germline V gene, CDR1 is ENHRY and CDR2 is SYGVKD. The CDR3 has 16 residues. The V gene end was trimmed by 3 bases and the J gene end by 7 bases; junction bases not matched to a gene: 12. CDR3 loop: CAISDILAEKPNTQYF. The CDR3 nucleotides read TGTGCCATCAGTGACATACTAGCGGAGAAACCCAATACGCAGTATTTT.

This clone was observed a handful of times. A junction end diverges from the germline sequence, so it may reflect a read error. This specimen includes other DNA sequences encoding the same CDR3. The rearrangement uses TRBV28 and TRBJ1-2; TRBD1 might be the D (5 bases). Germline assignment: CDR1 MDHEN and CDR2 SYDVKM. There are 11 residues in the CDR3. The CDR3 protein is CASNRNYGYTF. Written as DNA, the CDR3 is TGTGCAAGCAACAGGAACTATGGCTACACCTTC.

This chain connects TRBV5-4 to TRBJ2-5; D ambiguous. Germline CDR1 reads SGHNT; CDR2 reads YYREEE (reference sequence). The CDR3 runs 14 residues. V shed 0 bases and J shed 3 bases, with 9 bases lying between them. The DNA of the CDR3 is TGTGCCAGCAGCTTGGGTCAGCTAAAAGAGACCCAGTACTTC. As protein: CASSLGQLKETQYF. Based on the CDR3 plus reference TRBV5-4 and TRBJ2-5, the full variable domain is ETGVTQSPTHLIKTRGQQVTLRCSSQSGHNTVSWYQQALGQGPQFIFQYYREEENGRGNFPPRFSGLQFPNYSSELNVNALELDDSALYLCASSLGQLKETQYFGPGTRLLVL.

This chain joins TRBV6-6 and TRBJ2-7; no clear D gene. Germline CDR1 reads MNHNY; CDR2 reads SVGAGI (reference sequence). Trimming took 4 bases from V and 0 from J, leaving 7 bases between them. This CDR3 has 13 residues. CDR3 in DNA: TGTGCCAGCAGTTTGATGAACTCCTACGAGCAGTACTTC. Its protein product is CASSLMNSYEQYF.